A selection of T cell receptor beta chains follows, all from one sample in a study of blood T cell repertoires in COVID-19. Measured with immunoSEQ multiplex PCR; TCRdb has only the in-frame clones, and not every one. The sample holds 240,000 or so clones, roughly 80% seen once. Material for sequencing was peripheral blood. The source is an elderly woman with COVID-19, enrolled during active disease. CDR3s include the opening cysteine and the closing phenylalanine or tryptophan. Where a row states a size, it is once, few, many or the class of an expanded clone; other rows omit it.

clone size	V gene	J gene	CDR3 protein
NA	TRBV30	TRBJ2-2	CAWKERARTGELFF
NA	TRBV9	TRBJ2-2	CASSSQRIRGELFF
NA	TRBV29-1	TRBJ2-7	CSVGTAYEQYF
NA	TRBV6-6	TRBJ2-5	CASSYSPTGAETQYF
NA	TRBV27	TRBJ1-6	CASSLSPRGSNSPLHF
NA	TRBV18	TRBJ1-1	CASSPSSRQNTEAFF
NA	TRBV30	TRBJ2-2	CAWATGGINTGELFF
once	TRBV6-5	TRBJ1-4	CASKPPGKIEKLFF
NA	TRBV18	TRBJ2-5	CASSPGSPDETQYF
few	TRBV4-3	TRBJ2-2	CASSQDFGGDGPNTGELFF
NA	TRBV27	TRBJ1-6	CASSYRGLPLHF
NA	TRBV6-5	TRBJ2-2	CASSYPGTSNTGELFF
NA	TRBV2	TRBJ2-5	CASTLDRGTQYF
NA	TRBV11-2	TRBJ1-1	CASSGGTEAFF
NA	TRBV28	TRBJ2-7	CASSLNLGQGAYEQYF
once	TRBV9	TRBJ2-7	CASSVVPRGEQYF
NA	TRBV9	TRBJ2-7	CASSPSTSSYEQYF
NA	TRBV5-5	TRBJ2-1	CASSSTGDNEQFF
NA	TRBV20-1	TRBJ1-1	CSASRGGNTEAFF
NA	TRBV9	TRBJ1-2	CASSVGSTYYGYTF
NA	TRBV3-1/TRBV3-2	TRBJ1-3	CASGFRQNSGNTIYF
NA	TRBV10-3	TRBJ1-2	CAISSGQAYGYTF
few	TRBV19	TRBJ1-2	CASSIASRQGLGGGYTF
NA	TRBV18	TRBJ1-2	CASSPRREDGYTF
NA	TRBV4-1	TRBJ2-1	CASSQDPRLGVNEQFF
NA	TRBV3-1/TRBV3-2	TRBJ2-2	CASSQEGRNTGELFF
NA	TRBV28	TRBJ1-3	CATKTGSPGNTIYF
NA	TRBV28	TRBJ2-7	CASSSTGAYEQYF
NA	TRBV6-5	TRBJ1-6	CASTTQGANSPLHF
few	TRBV4-1	TRBJ1-2	CASSLSQGQIIYGYTF
NA	TRBV18	TRBJ1-1	CASSPVQNTMNTEAFF
NA	TRBV6-4	TRBJ2-7	CASSVLTGAISYEQYF
NA	TRBV4-1	TRBJ2-5	CASSQGGGGPRETQYF
NA	TRBV6-6	TRBJ1-2	CASSSQGNYGYTF
NA	TRBV18	TRBJ2-1	CASSSGQEREQFF
NA	TRBV5-5	TRBJ2-7	CASSWGVEQYF
NA	TRBV5-1	TRBJ2-5	CASSLAGTSYRSVNF
few	TRBV6-5	TRBJ1-2	CASSWDRTGFYGYTF
NA	TRBV5-1	TRBJ2-7	CASSLAGGGGYEQYF
NA	TRBV24-1	TRBJ2-3	CATSKGSGYTDTQYF
once	TRBV9	TRBJ2-1	CASSFSGRPRYNEQFF
NA	TRBV15	TRBJ2-6	CATSRVGGTGFSGANVLTF
NA	TRBV28	TRBJ1-5	CASSSPGQPQHF
few	TRBV27	TRBJ1-2	CASSPTGAFNYGYTF
NA	TRBV6-7	TRBJ2-2	CASPGSGGELFF
NA	TRBV4-2	TRBJ1-5	CASSHTQGIGNQPQHF
NA	TRBV30	TRBJ1-5	CAWSQGQGRSQPQHF
NA	TRBV29-1	TRBJ1-5	CSVGGRNQPQHF
many	TRBV4-1	TRBJ1-3	CASSRIGQGISGNTIYF
NA	TRBV6-5	TRBJ2-3	CASHAPAADTQYF
few	TRBV21-1	TRBJ2-7	CASSSLQGYEQYF
NA	TRBV3-1/TRBV3-2	TRBJ2-1	CASGLAISSYNEQFF
NA	TRBV5-1	TRBJ1-5	CSLGQPQHF
few	TRBV4-1	TRBJ1-4	CASSRAVVNEKLFF
NA	TRBV3-1/TRBV3-2	TRBJ2-1	CASSYSGSGYNEQFF
NA	TRBV18	TRBJ2-5	CASSPPTGGRETQYF
NA	TRBV6-2/TRBV6-3	TRBJ2-1	CASSYLRYNEQFF
NA	TRBV9	TRBJ1-4	CASSPRGGTGGEKLFF